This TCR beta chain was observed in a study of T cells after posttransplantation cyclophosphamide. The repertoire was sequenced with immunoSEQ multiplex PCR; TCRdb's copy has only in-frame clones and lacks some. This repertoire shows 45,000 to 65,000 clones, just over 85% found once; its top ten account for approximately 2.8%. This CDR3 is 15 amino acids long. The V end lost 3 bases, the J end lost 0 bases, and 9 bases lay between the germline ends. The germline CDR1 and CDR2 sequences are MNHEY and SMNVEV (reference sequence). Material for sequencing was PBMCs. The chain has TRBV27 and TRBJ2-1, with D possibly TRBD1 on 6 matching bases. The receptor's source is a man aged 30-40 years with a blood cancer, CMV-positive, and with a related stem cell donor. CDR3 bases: TGTGCCAGCAGTTTTTTGGGGGCCTCCTACAATGAGCAGTTCTTC. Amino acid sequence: CASSFLGASYNEQFF.